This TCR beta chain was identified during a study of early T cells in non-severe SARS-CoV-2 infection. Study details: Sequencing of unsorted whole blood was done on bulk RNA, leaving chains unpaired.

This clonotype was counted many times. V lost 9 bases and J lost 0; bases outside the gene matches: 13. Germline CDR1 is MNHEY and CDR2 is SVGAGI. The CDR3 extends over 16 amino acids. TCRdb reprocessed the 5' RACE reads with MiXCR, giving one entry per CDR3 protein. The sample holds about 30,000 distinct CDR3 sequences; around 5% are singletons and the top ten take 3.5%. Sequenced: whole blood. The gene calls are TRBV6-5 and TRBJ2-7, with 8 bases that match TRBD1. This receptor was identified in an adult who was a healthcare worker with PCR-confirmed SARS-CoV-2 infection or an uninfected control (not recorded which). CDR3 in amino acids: CASRSGGSTGSYEQYF. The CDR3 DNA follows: TGTGCCAGTCGATCAGGGGGCTCGACTGGCTCCTACGAGCAGTACTTC.